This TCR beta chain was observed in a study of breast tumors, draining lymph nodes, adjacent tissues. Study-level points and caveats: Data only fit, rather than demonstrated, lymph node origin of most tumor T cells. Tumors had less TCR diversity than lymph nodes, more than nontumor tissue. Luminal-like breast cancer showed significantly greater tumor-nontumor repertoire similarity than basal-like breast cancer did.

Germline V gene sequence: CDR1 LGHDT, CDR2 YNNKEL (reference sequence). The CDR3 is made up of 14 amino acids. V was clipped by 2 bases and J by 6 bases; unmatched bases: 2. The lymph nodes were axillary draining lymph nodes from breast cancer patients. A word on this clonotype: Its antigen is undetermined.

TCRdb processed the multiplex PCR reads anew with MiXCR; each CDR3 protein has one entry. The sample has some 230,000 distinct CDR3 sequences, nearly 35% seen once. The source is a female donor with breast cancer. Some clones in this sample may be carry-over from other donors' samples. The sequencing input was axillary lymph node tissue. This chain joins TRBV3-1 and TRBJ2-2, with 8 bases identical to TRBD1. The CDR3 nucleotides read TGTGCCAGCAGCCAAATACAGGGGGCCGGGGAGCTGTTTTTT. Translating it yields CASSQIQGAGELFF.